This TCR beta chain was profiled in a study of metastatic and nonmetastatic thyroid tumors. Not a single patient had been given any form of treatment at any point before undergoing thyroid surgery. MiXCR reprocessed the PCR reads for TCRdb. Here the sample spans about 39,000 clones, about 12% being singletons. The germline V gene has CDR1 SGHNT and CDR2 YYREEE (reference sequence). CDR3 length: 15 residues. Trimming shortened V by 3 bases and J by 6 bases, and 18 bases separated the two germline ends. In this sample, this clone turned up many times. The receptor was isolated from a male donor with papillary thyroid cancer or a benign thyroid nodule (not recorded which). Some clones in this sample may be carry-over from other donors' samples. The specimen sequenced was blood. The V gene is TRBV5-4, the J gene TRBJ1-2; no reliable D call. DNA of the CDR3: TGTGCCAGCAGCTCCCCCTTGGGCCGATTGGATGGCTACACCTTC. It codes for CASSSPLGRLDGYTF.